This TCR beta chain is drawn from a study of Graves' ophthalmopathy and Graves' hyperthyroidism. Trimming left V 6 bases short and J 8 bases short, with 16 bases between. The CDR3 has 13 residues. The germline V gene encodes CDR1 MNHEY and CDR2 SVGAGI. With regard to this clonotype: No antigen is known for it.

Exclusion criteria comprised other autoimmune diseases, uncontrolled infections, pregnancy or lactation in patients. Orbital computed tomography and thyroid ultrasound, along with TRAb, serum thyroxine and clinical symptoms, underpinned diagnosis. Findings of the study overall: In blood appeared most of the expanded thyroid clonotypes whose frequency exceeded 0.001. Sensitivity of about 67% and specificity of 72% to 80% were achieved by the model that predicted ophthalmopathy progression.

Scientists amplified the TCR beta CDR3 regions from RNA transcripts. In the first round, RT-PCR was carried out with HTBI primers, and a multiplex PCR formed the second round. TCRdb ran MiXCR on the multiplex PCR reads and lists one entry per CDR3 protein. This sample has 260,000 or so distinct CDR3 sequences, with around 42% found just once. The chain couples TRBV6-5 to TRBJ1-2, with D perhaps TRBD1 (5 bases). The clonotype was recovered from an adult man with Graves' ophthalmopathy. Sequenced input: peripheral blood. The DNA for the CDR3 is TGTGCCAGCAGCCCCACGAGGGGCCGGGGCTACACCTTC. Translating gives CASSPTRGRGYTF.